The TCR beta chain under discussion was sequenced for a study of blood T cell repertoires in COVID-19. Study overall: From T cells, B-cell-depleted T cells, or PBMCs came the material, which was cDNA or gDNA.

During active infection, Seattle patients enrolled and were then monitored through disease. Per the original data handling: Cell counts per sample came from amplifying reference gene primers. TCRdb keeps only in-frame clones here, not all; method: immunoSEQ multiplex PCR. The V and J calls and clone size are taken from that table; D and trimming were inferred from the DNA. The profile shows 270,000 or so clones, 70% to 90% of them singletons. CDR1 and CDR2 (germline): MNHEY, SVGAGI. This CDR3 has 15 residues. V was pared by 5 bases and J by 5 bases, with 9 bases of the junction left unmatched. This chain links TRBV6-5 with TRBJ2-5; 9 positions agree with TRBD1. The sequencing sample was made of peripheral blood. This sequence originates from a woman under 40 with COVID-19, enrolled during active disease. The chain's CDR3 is CASSPGTGNWETQYF. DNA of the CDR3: TGTGCCAGCAGTCCAGGGACAGGGAATTGGGAGACCCAGTACTTC.